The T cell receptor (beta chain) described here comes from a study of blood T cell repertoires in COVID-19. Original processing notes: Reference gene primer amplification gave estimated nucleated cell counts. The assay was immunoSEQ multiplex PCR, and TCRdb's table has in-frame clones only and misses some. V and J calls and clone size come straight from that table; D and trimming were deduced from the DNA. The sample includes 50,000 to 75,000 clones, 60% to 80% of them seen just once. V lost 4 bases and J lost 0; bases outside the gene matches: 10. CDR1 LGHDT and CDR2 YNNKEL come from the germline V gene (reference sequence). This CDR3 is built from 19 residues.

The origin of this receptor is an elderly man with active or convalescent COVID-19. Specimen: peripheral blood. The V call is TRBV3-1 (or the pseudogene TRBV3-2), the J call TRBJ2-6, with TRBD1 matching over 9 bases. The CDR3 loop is CASSRRDRASNSGANVLTF. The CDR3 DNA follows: TGTGCCAGCAGCCGACGGGACAGGGCATCGAACTCTGGGGCCAACGTCCTGACTTTC.